The 27 T cell receptor beta chains below come from one sample, sequenced in a study of T-cell reconstitution after alpha-beta-depleted transplantation in children. Preparation of the TCRbeta library used unique molecular identifiers. One entry per CDR3 protein, called by TCRdb with MiXCR from the PCR reads. The table has about 110,000 distinct CDR3 sequences, 9% to 12% seen once; the top ten hold around 8.2%. This material consisted of PBMCs from the stem cell graft donor, taken from the stem cell graft. These receptors were taken from a human donor who donated a stem cell graft to a child with acute lymphoblastic leukemia.

This clonotype was counted many times. This rearrangement joins TRBV20-1 to TRBJ2-4, with D unresolved. The CDR3 extends over 16 amino acids. With 7 bases removed from V and 0 bases from J, the gap between germline ends came to 19 bases. Germline V gene sequence: CDR1 DFQATT, CDR2 SNEGSKA (reference sequence). The CDR3 DNA reads as TGCAGTGGTTTAGAGTTGGCAGGCGTAGCCAAAAACATTCAGTACTTC. Its translation: CSGLELAGVAKNIQYF.

This clonotype was recorded at least ten times. CDR3 nucleotides: TGCGCCAGCAGCGCGAGAGACAGGGGCTCAAGCCCCTACGAGCAGTACTTC. Amino acids: CASSARDRGSSPYEQYF. V and J are TRBV5-1 and TRBJ2-7; 8 bases are shared with TRBD1. CDR1 is SGHRS and CDR2 is YFSETQ in the germline V gene. After removal of 4 bases from V and 2 bases from J, the junction contained 14 bases not matched to a gene. CDR3 size: 17 residues.

The J gene is TRBJ2-1, the V gene TRBV11-1; no firm D call. Trimming stripped 6 bases from V and 0 bases from J, with 12 bases between. Germline CDR1 SGHAT, CDR2 FQDESV (reference sequence). CDR3 length: 15 residues. In nucleotides, the CDR3 is TGTGCCAGCAGTTCTACAGCTACCTCCTACAATGAGCAGTTCTTC. Protein: CASSSTATSYNEQFF.

Details on this clonotype: A read error may produce the germline difference seen at one junction end. The chain recombines TRBV7-9 with TRBJ1-3; D gene uncertain. The CDR3 totals 13 residues. Looked up from germline, CDR1 is SEHNR and CDR2 is FQNEAQ (reference sequence). Written as DNA, the CDR3 is TGTGCCATCAGCTTAGCAGCCCGAAACACCATATATTTT. Its translation: CAISLAARNTIYF.

This clonotype was seen ten or more times. CDR3 in DNA: TGCGCCAGCAGCTTGGGCCAGGGTGTGGATACGCAGTATTTT. This codes for CASSLGQGVDTQYF. The chain couples TRBV5-1 to TRBJ2-3; possibly TRBD1 for D (5 bases). The CDR3 is 14 amino acids. V was pared by 0 bases and J by 6 bases, with 11 bases between. Per the germline V gene, CDR1 is SGHRS and CDR2 is YFSETQ.

This clonotype was counted at least ten times. V is TRBV20-1 and J is TRBJ2-1, with 8 bases matching TRBD1. Trimming took 4 bases from V and 8 from J; bases not matched to a gene: 4. This CDR3 has 12 residues. From germline, CDR1 is DFQATT and CDR2 SNEGSKA (reference sequence). The DNA of the CDR3 is TGCAGTGCTATGGACAGGGTCGATGAGCAGTTCTTC. It is translated as CSAMDRVDEQFF.

This clonotype occurred once. This sequence may be a read error, since a much larger clone differs from it by one base. The chain uses TRBV20-1 and TRBJ1-1; D gene uncertain. Germline CDR1 reads DFQATT; CDR2 reads SNEGSKA (reference sequence). With 0 bases removed from V and 4 bases from J, the gap between germline ends came to 15 bases. The CDR3 is 15 amino acids. CDR3 amino acids: CSARDTVGYGTEAFF. The DNA of the CDR3 is TGCAGTGCTAGAGATACAGTGGGCTACGGCACTGAAGCTTTCTTT.

This clonotype came up many times. This rearrangement joins TRBV6-2 or TRBV6-3 to TRBJ2-2; TRBD2 might be the D (5 bases). This CDR3 spans 15 amino acids. V was clipped by 2 bases and J by 6 bases, with 13 bases between them. CDR1 is MNHEY and CDR2 is SVGEGT in the germline V gene. The DNA of the CDR3 is TGTGCCAGCAGTTACGTGGGAGAAGGGTCCGGGGAGCTGTTTTTT. Its protein product is CASSYVGEGSGELFF.

This clonotype has a count of ten or more. In DNA, the CDR3 is TGTGCCAGCAGTAACCAGGTAGGAGTCTCCTACAATGAGCAGTTCTTC. It translates to CASSNQVGVSYNEQFF. The chain recombines TRBV6-2 or TRBV6-3 with TRBJ2-1, with D unclear. CDR1 is MNHEY and CDR2 is SVGEGT in the germline V gene. This CDR3 comprises 16 residues. The V end lost 5 bases, the J end lost 0 bases, and 14 bases lay between the germline ends.

This clonotype was seen repeatedly, ten times or more. The chain couples TRBV5-1 to TRBJ1-2; D uncertain. CDR1 SGHRS and CDR2 YFSETQ come from the germline V gene. The CDR3 is 13 amino acids. Trimming removed 4 bases at V and 6 bases at J, with 13 bases between. CDR3 DNA: TGCGCCAGCAGCCCCATCCTAGGCGATGGCTACACCTTC. Its protein is CASSPILGDGYTF.

V is TRBV12-3 or TRBV12-4 and J is TRBJ2-2, with D perhaps matching TRBD1 (6 bases). This CDR3 has 15 residues. V was shortened by 6 bases and J by 0 bases, with 11 bases between the two germline ends. CDR3 in amino acids: CASSLGHTNTGELFF. For the CDR3, the DNA is TGTGCCAGCAGCCTGGGACACACGAACACCGGGGAGCTGTTTTTT.

Details on this clonotype: Since a much larger clone is just one base distant, this may be a read error. The chain carries TRBV29-1 and TRBJ1-2; unclear D gene. Germline V lookup: CDR1 SQVTM, CDR2 ANQGSEA. The CDR3 contains 12 residues. CDR3 DNA: TGCAGCGTTGAAGATCCCCCGTATGGCGACACCTTC. The encoded protein is CSVEDPPYGDTF.

This clonotype occurred many times. The V call is TRBV6-1, the J call TRBJ1-1, with a tentative D call TRBD1 (5 bases). Trimming removed 6 bases at V and 1 base at J, with 9 bases between. CDR1 and CDR2 (germline): MNHNS, SASEGT. The CDR3 is 13 residues long. The CDR3 sequence: CASSIDRNTEAFF. The CDR3 region has the DNA TGTGCCAGCAGCATTGACAGGAACACTGAAGCTTTCTTT.

This clonotype showed up many times. V usage is TRBV9 and J usage is TRBJ2-1; no clear D. The CDR3 consists of 16 residues. Trimming removed 4 bases from V and 0 bases from J, with 14 bases in between. Germline V gene sequence: CDR1 SGDLS, CDR2 YYNGEE. Here the CDR3 reads CASSLGLESSYNEQFF. In DNA, the CDR3 is TGTGCCAGCAGCCTAGGGTTAGAGAGCTCCTACAATGAGCAGTTCTTC.

This clonotype was recorded at least ten times. The V gene is TRBV6-2 or TRBV6-3, the J gene TRBJ2-3, with 8 positions matching TRBD1. This CDR3 has 15 residues. CDR1 and CDR2 (germline): MNHEY, SVGEGT. The V segment lost 6 bases and the J segment 3 bases; nucleotides outside the gene matches: 8. The CDR3 protein is CASSSRQGRTDTQYF. CDR3 nucleotide sequence: TGTGCCAGCAGCTCACGACAGGGGCGGACAGATACGCAGTATTTT.

This clonotype was counted many times. This chain uses TRBV6-1 with TRBJ1-1; TRBD1 might be the D (5 bases). The CDR3 extends over 17 amino acids. With 0 bases removed from V and 1 base from J, the gap between germline ends came to 15 bases. In germline, CDR1 is MNHNS, CDR2 SASEGT. Written as DNA, the CDR3 is TGTGCCAGCAGTGAAGCCGGGGGTTTTTGGCAGAACACTGAAGCTTTCTTT. Translation gives CASSEAGGFWQNTEAFF.

This clonotype was counted ten times or more. The V gene is TRBV5-1, the J gene TRBJ2-1; 9 nucleotides align to TRBD2. Unmatched junction bases numbered 7, after V lost 0 bases and J lost 9 bases. This CDR3 has 15 amino acids. The V gene's germline CDR1 is SGHRS and CDR2 YFSETQ. For the CDR3, the DNA is TGCGCCAGCAGCTTGGTTAGCGGGAGTGGCACTGAGCAGTTCTTC. This codes for CASSLVSGSGTEQFF.

This clonotype was detected ten times or more. The chain carries TRBV6-6 and TRBJ1-1, with D maybe TRBD1 (6 bases). Germline V CDR1 and CDR2: MNHNY, SVGAGI (reference sequence). CDR3 length equals 12 residues. V was clipped by 2 bases and J by 11 bases, with 12 bases between them. CDR3 protein: CASSYGDIGAFF. CDR3 in DNA: TGTGCCAGCAGTTACGGGGACATAGGGGCTTTCTTT.

The rearrangement uses TRBV13 and TRBJ1-1, with D unresolved. V dropped 7 bases and J dropped 8 bases, with 20 bases sitting between them. Germline-derived CDR1 and CDR2 are PRHDT and FYEKMQ (reference sequence). The CDR3 totals 14 residues. Here the CDR3 reads CASIQMSGSVEAFF. CDR3 bases: TGTGCCAGCATCCAAATGTCGGGGAGTGTGGAAGCTTTCTTT.

This clonotype was detected ten times or more. CDR3 region: CSARTAKAYQETQYF. The CDR3 DNA is TGCAGTGCTAGGACCGCCAAGGCGTACCAAGAGACCCAGTACTTC. This chain links TRBV20-1 with TRBJ2-5; D is unclear. This CDR3 has 15 residues. The V end lost 3 bases, the J end lost 0 bases, and 14 bases lay between the germline ends. Germline V gives CDR1 DFQATT, CDR2 SNEGSKA (reference sequence).

This clonotype was counted at least ten times. The CDR3 sequence: CASSDWETQYF. The CDR3 DNA reads as TGTGCCAGCAGTGATTGGGAGACCCAGTACTTC. This sequence joins TRBV2 and TRBJ2-5; D not resolved. Trimming stripped 3 bases from V and 5 bases from J, with 4 bases between. The germline V gene encodes CDR1 SNHLY and CDR2 FYNNEI. There are 11 residues in the CDR3. The full variable domain, in which reference TRBV2 and TRBJ2-5 provide the parts outside the CDR3, is EPEVTQTPSHQVTQMGQEVILRCVPISNHLYFYWYRQILGQKVEFLVSFYNNEISEKSEIFDDQFSVERPDGSNFTLKIRSTKLEDSAMYFCASSDWETQYFGPGTRLLVL.

This clonotype was found many times. This sequence joins TRBV19 and TRBJ2-1, with a tentative D call TRBD1 (7 bases). V lost 0 bases and J 2 bases, leaving 23 bases between the germline ends. The germline V gene has CDR1 LNHDA and CDR2 SQIVND (reference sequence). The CDR3 has 20 amino acids. The CDR3 reads CASSIERPGGFRGTYNEQFF. The CDR3 coding sequence is TGTGCCAGTAGTATAGAAAGGCCAGGGGGTTTTCGCGGGACCTACAATGAGCAGTTCTTC.

This clonotype has at least ten counts. The rearrangement uses TRBV9 and TRBJ2-6; D unclear. This CDR3 is 15 amino acids long. Germline values: CDR1 SGDLS, CDR2 YYNGEE. The ends were cut back, 0 bases at V and 0 bases at J, with 4 bases in the middle. CDR3 coding DNA: TGTGCCAGCAGCGTAGTAAGCTCTGGGGCCAACGTCCTGACTTTC. Translation gives CASSVVSSGANVLTF.

This sequence joins TRBV11-1 and TRBJ1-3; unclear D gene. The CDR3 extends over 16 amino acids. V shed 4 bases and J shed 4 bases, with 17 bases lying between them. CDR1 is SGHAT, CDR2 FQDESV, per germline (reference sequence). The CDR3 DNA sequence: TGTGCCAGCAGCTCCCCGGCCCAGGAGCAGGGAAACACCATATATTTT. Protein sequence: CASSSPAQEQGNTIYF.

There are many counts of this clonotype. In nucleotides, the CDR3 is TGCGCCAGCTCCCTATGGACAGGGCAAAATCAGCCCCAGCATTTT. Its protein product is CASSLWTGQNQPQHF. The chain uses TRBV5-1 and TRBJ1-5; 8 bases are a match to TRBD1. V was pared by 7 bases and J by 4 bases, with 10 bases of the junction left unmatched. The CDR3 runs 15 residues. Germline V gene sequence: CDR1 SGHRS, CDR2 YFSETQ. Based on the CDR3 plus reference TRBV5-1 and TRBJ1-5, the full variable domain is KAGVTQTPRYLIKTRGQQVTLSCSPISGHRSVSWYQQTPGQGLQFLFEYFSETQRNKGNFPGRFSGRQFSNSRSEMNVSTLELGDSALYLCASSLWTGQNQPQHFGDGTRLSIL.

This clonotype occurred many times. V usage is TRBV18 and J usage is TRBJ2-1; TRBD1 matches at 10 bases. J was trimmed by 4 bases and V by 3 bases; bases with no gene match: 6. The CDR3 runs 16 residues. Germline lookup yields CDR1 KGHSH and CDR2 LQKENI. Here the CDR3 reads CASSPTGTGVYNEQFF. The CDR3 region has the DNA TGTGCCAGCTCACCCACCGGGACAGGGGTTTACAATGAGCAGTTCTTC.

The sample holds many counts of this clonotype. The V gene is TRBV27, the J gene TRBJ1-2, with 8 bases fitting TRBD1. The CDR3 runs 16 residues. Germline CDR1 is MNHEY and CDR2 is SMNVEV (reference sequence). V was pared by 1 base and J by 7 bases, with 11 bases of the junction left unmatched. The CDR3 loop reads CASSLYPATGDGGYTF. The CDR3 region has the DNA TGTGCCAGCAGTTTATATCCCGCGACAGGGGATGGTGGCTACACCTTC.